This T cell receptor beta chain was profiled in a study of blood T cell repertoires in COVID-19. Study as a whole: Donors in the United States, Italy and Spain gave samples during acute or convalescent COVID-19. T cells, B-cell-depleted T cells, or PBMCs provided the cDNA or gDNA that served as material.

This CDR3 has 13 residues. From germline, CDR1 is SQVTM and CDR2 ANQGSEA. The V end lost 1 base, the J end lost 7 bases, and 14 bases lay between the germline ends. In the study's own analysis: Amplifying reference gene primers gave estimates of nucleated cell counts. Method: immunoSEQ multiplex PCR; TCRdb's copy keeps in-frame clones and lacks some. That table gives V, J and clone size, and the DNA gave D and trimming. The sample shows more than 95,000 clones, around three quarters of them seen only once. In its sample, this clone was seen many times. The J gene is TRBJ2-7, the V gene TRBV29-1; D unresolved. The sequenced material came from peripheral blood. The source of this sequence is a man between 40 and 49 years old with active or convalescent COVID-19. The CDR3 protein is CSVEVGGIEEQYF. Here the CDR3 DNA reads TGCAGCGTTGAAGTCGGCGGCATCGAAGAGCAGTACTTC.